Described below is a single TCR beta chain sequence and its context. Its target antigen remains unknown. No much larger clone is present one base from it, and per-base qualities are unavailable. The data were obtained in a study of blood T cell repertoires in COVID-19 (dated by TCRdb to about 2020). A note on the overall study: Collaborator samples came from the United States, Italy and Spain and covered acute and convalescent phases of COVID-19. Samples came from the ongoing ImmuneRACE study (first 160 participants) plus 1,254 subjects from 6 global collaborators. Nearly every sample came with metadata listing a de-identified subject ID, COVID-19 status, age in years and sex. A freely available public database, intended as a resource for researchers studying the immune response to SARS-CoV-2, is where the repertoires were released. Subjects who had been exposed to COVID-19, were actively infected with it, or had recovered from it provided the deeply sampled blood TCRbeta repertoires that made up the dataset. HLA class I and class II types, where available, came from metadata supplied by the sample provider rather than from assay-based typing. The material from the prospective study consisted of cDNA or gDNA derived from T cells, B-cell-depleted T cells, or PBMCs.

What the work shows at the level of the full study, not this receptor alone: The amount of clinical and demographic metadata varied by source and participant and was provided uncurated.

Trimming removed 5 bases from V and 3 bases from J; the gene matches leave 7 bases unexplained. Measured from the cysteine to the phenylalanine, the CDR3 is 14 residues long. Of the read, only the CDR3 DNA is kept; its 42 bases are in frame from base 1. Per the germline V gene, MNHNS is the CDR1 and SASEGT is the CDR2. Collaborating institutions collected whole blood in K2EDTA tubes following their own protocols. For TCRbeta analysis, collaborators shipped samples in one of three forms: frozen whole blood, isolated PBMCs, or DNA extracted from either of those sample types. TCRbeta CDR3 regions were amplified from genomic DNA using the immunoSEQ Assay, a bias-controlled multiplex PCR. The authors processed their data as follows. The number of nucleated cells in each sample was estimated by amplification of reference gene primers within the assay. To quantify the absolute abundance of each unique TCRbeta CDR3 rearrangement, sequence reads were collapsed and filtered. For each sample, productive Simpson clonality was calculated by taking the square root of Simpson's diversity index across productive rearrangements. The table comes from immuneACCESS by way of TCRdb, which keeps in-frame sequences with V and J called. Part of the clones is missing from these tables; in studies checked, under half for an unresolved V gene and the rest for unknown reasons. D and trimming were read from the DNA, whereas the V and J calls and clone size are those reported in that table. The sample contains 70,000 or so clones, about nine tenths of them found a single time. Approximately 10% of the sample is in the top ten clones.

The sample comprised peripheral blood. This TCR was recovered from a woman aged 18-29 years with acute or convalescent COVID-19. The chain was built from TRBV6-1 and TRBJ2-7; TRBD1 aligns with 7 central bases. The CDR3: CASSRGQSVYEQYF. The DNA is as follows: TGTGCCAGCAGTAGGGGACAGTCCGTCTACGAGCAGTACTTC.